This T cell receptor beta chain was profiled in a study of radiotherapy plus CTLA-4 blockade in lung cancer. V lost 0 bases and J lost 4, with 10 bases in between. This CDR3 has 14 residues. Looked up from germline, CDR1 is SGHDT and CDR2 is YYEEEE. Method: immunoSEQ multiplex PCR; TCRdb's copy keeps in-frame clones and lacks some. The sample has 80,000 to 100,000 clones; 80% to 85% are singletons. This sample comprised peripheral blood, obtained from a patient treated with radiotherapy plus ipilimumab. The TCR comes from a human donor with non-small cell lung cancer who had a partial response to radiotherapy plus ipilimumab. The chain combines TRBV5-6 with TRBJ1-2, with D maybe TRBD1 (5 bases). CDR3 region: CASSLGQGSYGYTF. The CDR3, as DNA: TGTGCCAGCAGCTTGGGGCAGGGAAGCTATGGCTACACCTTC.